The 24 T cell receptor beta chains below come from one sample, sequenced in a study of T-cell memory formation after mild COVID-19. TCRdb called the 5' RACE reads again in MiXCR, with one record for every CDR3 protein. The sample carries 150,000 to 200,000 distinct CDR3 sequences, around a tenth recorded once. Source material: PBMCs or a T cell subset sorted from them (not recorded which). These receptor sequences come from a man aged 18-30 years who had mild COVID-19 (a few samples of this study predate the infection). Cell type and time point are not known.

This clonotype was observed a handful of times. V gene TRBV3-1 combines with J gene TRBJ1-1; no definite D call. With 6 bases removed from V and 4 bases from J, the gap between germline ends came to 9 bases. The germline CDR1 and CDR2 sequences are LGHDT and YNNKEL (reference sequence). This CDR3 spans 12 amino acids. As DNA, the CDR3 is TGTGCCAGCAGGTACGGTACCACTGAAGCTTTCTTT. As protein: CASRYGTTEAFF. The entire variable domain, with the rest obtained from reference TRBV3-1 and TRBJ1-1, is as follows: DTAVSQTPKYLVTQMGNDKSIKCEQNLGHDTMYWYKQDSKKFLKIMFSYNNKELIINETVPNRFSPKSPDKAHLNLHINSLELGDSAVYFCASRYGTTEAFFGQGTRLTVV.

The genes are TRBV7-3 and TRBJ2-5; D is perhaps TRBD2 (6 bases). Trimming shortened V by 4 bases and J by 0 bases, and 9 bases separated the two germline ends. The CDR3 runs to 14 residues. The germline gives CDR1 SGHTA, CDR2 FQGTGA. The CDR3 nucleotides are TGTGCCAGCAGCTCAAGCGGGCACCAAGAGACCCAGTACTTC. Its translation: CASSSSGHQETQYF.

The V and J genes are TRBV7-2 and TRBJ1-1; D remains ambiguous. V lost 3 bases and J lost 0, with 5 bases in between. CDR3 length equals 13 residues. CDR1 is SGHTA and CDR2 is FQGNSA in the germline V gene. The CDR3 bases are TGTGCCAGCAGCTTCTCGGTGAACACTGAAGCTTTCTTT. Protein sequence: CASSFSVNTEAFF. Using reference TRBV7-2 and TRBJ1-1 for the parts outside the CDR3, the full variable domain is GAGVSQSPSNKVTEKGKDVELRCDPISGHTALYWYRQSLGQGLEFLIYFQGNSAPDKSGLPSDRFSAERTGGSVSTLTIQRTQQEDSAVYLCASSFSVNTEAFFGQGTRLTVV.

This chain links TRBV10-3 with TRBJ2-2; possible D gene TRBD1, 5 bases. Trimming pared 0 bases from V and 6 bases from J, leaving 11 bases between. CDR3 length: 15 amino acids. Germline CDR1 and CDR2: ENHRY and SYGVKD. This chain's CDR3 is CAISESLPGSGELFF. CDR3 coding DNA: TGTGCCATCAGTGAGTCACTTCCAGGGTCCGGGGAGCTGTTTTTT.

The V call is TRBV3-1, the J call TRBJ2-2; 11 nucleotides line up with TRBD1. The J segment lost 6 bases and the V segment lost 3 bases, leaving 6 bases of the junction unmatched. Germline V gene lookup returns CDR1 LGHDT and CDR2 YNNKEL (reference sequence). CDR3 length equals 16 residues. CDR3 in amino acids: CASSQGQGDLAGELFF. The CDR3 DNA is TGTGCCAGCAGCCAGGGACAGGGGGACTTGGCCGGGGAGCTGTTTTTT.

In this sample, this clonotype turned up a few times. The chain combines TRBV27 with TRBJ2-7; TRBD1 matches 8 bases. J gave up 2 bases and V 7 bases, and 13 bases lay outside the gene matches. Germline values: CDR1 MNHEY, CDR2 SMNVEV (reference sequence). The CDR3 sequence is 16 residues long. CDR3 amino acids: CASKEGRGTGAYEQYF. The CDR3 DNA reads as TGTGCCAGCAAGGAAGGTAGGGGGACAGGAGCCTACGAGCAGTACTTC.

Only a few counts were recorded for this clonotype. This rearrangement joins TRBV20-1 to TRBJ1-5, with a possible D match to TRBD1 (5 bases). The germline CDR1 and CDR2 sequences are DFQATT and SNEGSKA (reference sequence). This CDR3 has 14 amino acids. The V end was cut by 5 bases, the J end by 5 bases, with 16 bases between. The CDR3, as DNA: TGCAGTGCTCAGGGACTGGAGTTATATCAGCCCCAGCATTTT. Amino acids: CSAQGLELYQPQHF.

Only a few counts were recorded for this clonotype. V usage is TRBV20-1 and J usage is TRBJ2-5; D call uncertain. Germline values: CDR1 DFQATT, CDR2 SNEGSKA (reference sequence). Trimming cost V 0 bases and J 7 bases, with 15 bases left between them. This CDR3 is 14 amino acids long. CDR3 protein: CSARDSRELGTQYF. The CDR3 nucleotides are TGCAGTGCTAGAGATAGTAGGGAATTGGGGACCCAGTACTTC.

The chain employs TRBV15 and TRBJ1-2; 7 bases line up with TRBD1. The J segment lost 2 bases and the V segment lost 5 bases, leaving 5 bases of the junction unmatched. Germline CDR1 LNHNV, CDR2 YYDKDF (reference sequence). The CDR3 length is 14 residues. CDR3 sequence reads: CATSVQQGNYGYTF. The CDR3 DNA reads TGTGCCACCAGCGTCCAACAGGGGAACTATGGCTACACCTTC. Full variable domain (missing parts from reference TRBV15 and TRBJ1-2): DAMVIQNPRYQVTQFGKPVTLSCSQTLNHNVMYWYQQKSSQAPKLLFHYYDKDFNNEADTPDNFQSRRPNTSFCFLDIRSPGLGDTAMYLCATSVQQGNYGYTFGSGTRLTVV.

This clonotype was seen many times. The chain carries TRBV2 and TRBJ2-3; TRBD2 matches at 8 bases. The CDR3 has 15 amino acids. Germline trimming cut 5 bases from V and 4 bases from J; bases unmatched to any gene: 8. Germline V CDR1 and CDR2: SNHLY, FYNNEI. The CDR3 sequence: CASSPGTRSSDTQYF. The DNA of the CDR3 is TGTGCCAGCAGTCCCGGGACTAGGTCATCAGATACGCAGTATTTT.

This clonotype was counted only a few times. V gene TRBV6-1 combines with J gene TRBJ2-1; a weak D match, TRBD1 (5 bases). Germline loops: CDR1 MNHNS, CDR2 SASEGT. Trimming shortened V by 2 bases and J by 5 bases, and 10 bases separated the two germline ends. The CDR3 is 14 residues long. This CDR3 reads CASSELDRDNEQFF. The CDR3 nucleotides read TGTGCCAGCAGTGAATTAGACAGAGACAATGAGCAGTTCTTC.

This clonotype showed up many times. The gene calls are TRBV20-1 and TRBJ1-5, with D perhaps matching TRBD1 (5 bases). CDR3 length: 12 amino acids. Germline V gene lookup returns CDR1 DFQATT and CDR2 SNEGSKA (reference sequence). Deletions cut 3 bases from V and 4 bases from J, with 7 bases between. CDR3: CSASGGNQPQHF. CDR3 sequence (DNA): TGCAGTGCTAGCGGGGGGAATCAGCCCCAGCATTTT.

The chain carries TRBV12-3 or TRBV12-4 and TRBJ2-2, with D perhaps matching TRBD1 (6 bases). Trimming shortened V by 6 bases and J by 3 bases, and 17 bases separated the two germline ends. The CDR3 totals 16 residues. The DNA of the CDR3 is TGTGCCAGCAGGGGGGACACCCTACGCGACACCGGGGAGCTGTTTTTT. This codes for CASRGDTLRDTGELFF.

This sequence joins TRBV27 and TRBJ1-2, with TRBD1 identical over 9 bases. The V gene's germline CDR1 is MNHEY and CDR2 SMNVEV (reference sequence). Germline trimming cut 5 bases from V and 4 bases from J; bases unmatched to any gene: 8. The CDR3 extends over 15 amino acids. The CDR3 region is CASSPGTGTGYGYTF. DNA for the CDR3: TGTGCCAGCAGTCCCGGGACAGGGACGGGCTATGGCTACACCTTC.

The gene calls are TRBV5-6 and TRBJ1-2; D ambiguous. CDR1 and CDR2 (germline): SGHDT, YYEEEE. This CDR3 contains 11 residues. Between the trimmed V and J ends, which lost 5 bases and 8 bases, there was a span of 10 bases. The CDR3 sequence: CASRQRTGYTF. CDR3 DNA: TGTGCCAGCAGACAGCGCACCGGCTACACCTTC.

This clonotype was detected ten times or more. The chain employs TRBV5-1 and TRBJ2-1, with a weak D call TRBD2 (6 bases). Germline CDR1 is SGHRS and CDR2 is YFSETQ. The CDR3 length is 13 residues. Trimming took off 0 bases at V and 7 bases at J, with 8 bases between the two ends. This CDR3 reads CASSLDRGNEQFF. CDR3 in DNA: TGCGCCAGCAGCTTGGACCGGGGGAATGAGCAGTTCTTC. The whole variable domain, remainder taken from reference TRBV5-1 and TRBJ2-1, is KAGVTQTPRYLIKTRGQQVTLSCSPISGHRSVSWYQQTPGQGLQFLFEYFSETQRNKGNFPGRFSGRQFSNSRSEMNVSTLELGDSALYLCASSLDRGNEQFFGPGTRLTVL.

The rearrangement joins TRBV7-9 to TRBJ1-5, with D possibly matching TRBD1 (5 bases). CDR3 length equals 15 residues. V lost 5 bases and J lost 4, with 15 bases in between. Germline CDR1 SEHNR, CDR2 FQNEAQ (reference sequence). The CDR3 DNA reads TGTGCCAGCAGCAACCGGGACTCAGAAAATCAGCCCCAGCATTTT. Translated: CASSNRDSENQPQHF.

The V and J genes are TRBV23-1 and TRBJ2-5; a weak D match, TRBD1 (5 bases). TRBV23-1 is an ORF, and what it does is uncertain. V was pared by 0 bases and J by 5 bases, with 25 bases between. The CDR3 spans 19 residues. The CDR3 coding sequence is TGCGCCAGCAGTCAATCGGGGCCCAGCAGCCTAATACTCTTGGAGACCCAGTACTTC. It codes for CASSQSGPSSLILLETQYF.

This clonotype has just a few counts. The V call is TRBV7-3, the J call TRBJ2-1, with a tentative D call TRBD1 (6 bases). V gave up 5 bases and J gave up 4 bases, with 12 bases separating them. The CDR3 is 14 residues long. Germline loops: CDR1 SGHTA, CDR2 FQGTGA. The CDR3 is CASSEMRGYNEQFF. The CDR3 nucleotides are TGTGCCAGCAGCGAGATGAGGGGGTACAATGAGCAGTTCTTC.

In this sample, this clonotype turned up a few times. The V gene is TRBV4-3, the J gene TRBJ1-2, with D perhaps matching TRBD1 (5 bases). The CDR3 is 16 amino acids. V was shortened by 3 bases and J by 5 bases, with 19 bases between the two germline ends. Germline loops: CDR1 LGHNA, CDR2 YSLEER. CDR3 sequence (DNA): TGCGCCAGCAGCCATTTGGACAAGGGGTCAGGGTATGGCTACACCTTC. Translation: CASSHLDKGSGYGYTF.

This clonotype was observed a few times. The V and J genes are TRBV5-1 and TRBJ1-1, with D maybe TRBD1 (5 bases). Germline V CDR1 and CDR2: SGHRS, YFSETQ. The V gene lost 4 bases and the J gene lost 8 bases, with 18 bases spanning the gap. This CDR3 has 14 amino acids. CDR3 residues: CASSPVGGMREAFF. CDR3 DNA sequence: TGCGCCAGCAGCCCGGTTGGGGGAATGCGGGAAGCTTTCTTT.

This clonotype was detected ten times or more. The chain employs TRBV2 and TRBJ1-1, with D possibly being TRBD1 (6 bases). Trimming removed 5 bases from V and 1 base from J, with 8 bases in between. The CDR3 covers 13 residues. Germline V lookup: CDR1 SNHLY, CDR2 FYNNEI. Written as DNA, the CDR3 is TGTGCCAGCAGTACACAGGGGAACACTGAAGCTTTCTTT. It specifies CASSTQGNTEAFF.

This clonotype turned up a few times. This chain uses TRBV3-1 with TRBJ1-1, with D unclear. The V gene lost 0 bases and the J gene lost 1 base, with 12 bases spanning the gap. CDR3 length: 16 amino acids. Germline V lookup: CDR1 LGHDT, CDR2 YNNKEL (reference sequence). The CDR3 sequence: CASSQDPQAGNTEAFF. CDR3 sequence (DNA): TGTGCCAGCAGCCAAGATCCCCAGGCGGGGAACACTGAAGCTTTCTTT.

This clonotype was counted between two and nine times. The J gene is TRBJ1-1, the V gene TRBV18; D is perhaps TRBD1 (5 bases). This CDR3 comprises 16 residues. Germline V gene lookup returns CDR1 KGHSH and CDR2 LQKENI. V dropped 6 bases and J dropped 4 bases, with 21 bases sitting between them. The DNA of the CDR3 is TGTGCCAGCTCCCCGGTCCAGGGCCGGTTAGCCACTGAAGCTTTCTTT. This codes for CASSPVQGRLATEAFF.